A selection of T cell receptor beta chains follows, all from one sample in a study of T cell changes during pregnancy in multiple sclerosis. Repertoires were generated with immunoSEQ multiplex PCR, while TCRdb's copy carries only in-frame clones and drops some. Of about 130,000 clones in the sample, roughly 95% are singletons; the top ten hold around 0.46%. The specimen was peripheral blood, collected after pregnancy. The receptors originated from a female donor with multiple sclerosis, enrolled in a pregnancy study. The CDR3 runs from the conserved cysteine through the conserved F or W. D genes are given only for firm matches. Expanded clones are given a class, and other clones once, few, many or no size at all.

v_gene	abundance	len	j_gene	d_gene	CDR3nt	CDR3aa
TRBV11-2	.	14	TRBJ2-2	.	TGTGCCAGCAGCTGGGGGGTAAACACCGGGGAGCTGTTTTTT	CASSWGVNTGELFF
TRBV6-1	.	16	TRBJ2-7	TRBD2	TGTGCCAGCAGTGATCCGGGACTAGCGGACTCCTACGAGCAGTACTTC	CASSDPGLADSYEQYF
TRBV28	.	15	TRBJ1-2	.	TGTGCCAGCAGAACCAACTCGGGGGCTAACTATGGCTACACCTTC	CASRTNSGANYGYTF
TRBV10-3	.	14	TRBJ1-3	TRBD1	TGTGCCATCAGCCGTCCAGGGGGTGGAAACACCATATATTTT	CAISRPGGGNTIYF
TRBV27	.	17	TRBJ2-3	.	TGTGCCAGCAGTTCCCCCAGCAGGGGACCCCCTACAGATACGCAGTATTTT	CASSSPSRGPPTDTQYF
TRBV7-8	.	14	TRBJ1-1	.	TGTGCCAGCAGCCTTGGGGGGGGCGTTACTGAAGCTTTCTTT	CASSLGGGVTEAFF
TRBV10-3	.	15	TRBJ2-1	.	TGTGCCATCAGCCACTCTTCTTCGACCTACAATGAGCAGTTCTTC	CAISHSSSTYNEQFF
TRBV11-2	.	18	TRBJ2-7	TRBD1	TGTGCCAGCAGCTCCAAGATAAGGGGACAGGTCAGGCGATACGAGCAGTACTTC	CASSSKIRGQVRRYEQYF
TRBV28	.	16	TRBJ1-5	.	TGTGCCAGCAGTACCCCCCAGGCATATAGCAATCAGCCCCAGCATTTT	CASSTPQAYSNQPQHF
TRBV28	once	16	TRBJ2-7	.	TGTGCCAGCAGTCGCCTCCGGGGCACGGCGGGATACGAGCAGTACTTC	CASSRLRGTAGYEQYF
TRBV12-5	.	15	TRBJ2-3	.	TGTGCTAGTGGTTTGGTGCGTCCCAGGACAGATACGCAGTATTTT	CASGLVRPRTDTQYF
TRBV6-6	.	15	TRBJ1-1	TRBD1	TGTGCCAGCAGTTACCCCCAGGACAGGTACACTGAAGCTTTCTTT	CASSYPQDRYTEAFF
TRBV9	.	14	TRBJ2-7	TRBD2	TGTGCCAGCAGCGTAGCGAGCGGGGACTACGAGCAGTACTTC	CASSVASGDYEQYF
TRBV4-3	.	15	TRBJ1-2	.	TGCGCCAGCAGCCAAGAGGCCCGCTCCACCTATGGCTACACCTTC	CASSQEARSTYGYTF
TRBV7-2	.	13	TRBJ2-3	.	TGTGCCAGCAGCCGTTTGTCGGGAGATACGCAGTATTTT	CASSRLSGDTQYF
TRBV5-1	.	19	TRBJ2-3	TRBD2	TGCGCCAGCAGCTTGGTCGGTCTAGCGGGAGGTTTAAAAACAGATACGCAGTATTTT	CASSLVGLAGGLKTDTQYF
TRBV2	.	12	TRBJ1-2	.	TGTGCCAGCAGCTCGACAGCTCAAGGCTACACCTTC	CASSSTAQGYTF
TRBV27	.	14	TRBJ1-4	TRBD1	TGTGCCAGCAGTTTCGGCAGGGGGCACGAAAAACTGTTTTTT	CASSFGRGHEKLFF
TRBV10-3	few	13	TRBJ1-4	.	TGTGCCATCAGTGAGCCCCAAAATGAAAAACTGTTTTTT	CAISEPQNEKLFF
TRBV10-3	.	16	TRBJ1-1	.	TGTGCCATCAGTGGGCTCGGACTACCTGAGAACACTGAAGCTTTCTTT	CAISGLGLPENTEAFF
TRBV6-1	.	13	TRBJ2-5	.	TGTGCCAGCAGGGGAGTTGGGCAAGAGACCCAGTACTTC	CASRGVGQETQYF
TRBV18	.	17	TRBJ2-3	TRBD2	TGTGCCAGCTCACCATTGCTGACGGCGGGAGGCGGGGATACGCAGTATTTT	CASSPLLTAGGGDTQYF
TRBV5-1	.	15	TRBJ1-1	.	TGCGCCAGCAGCCCCGAAAGGGGGTCGAACACTGAAGCTTTCTTT	CASSPERGSNTEAFF
TRBV9	.	12	TRBJ2-3	.	TGTGCCAGCAGTGAACACACAGATACGCAGTATTTT	CASSEHTDTQYF
TRBV28	.	14	TRBJ1-1	.	TGTGCCAGCAGCCCCGGGACAATTAACACTGAAGCTTTCTTT	CASSPGTINTEAFF
TRBV7-8	.	15	TRBJ2-7	.	TGTGCCAGCAGCTTAGAGCTAGAGGCCCCTTGGGAGCAGTACTTC	CASSLELEAPWEQYF
TRBV19	.	16	TRBJ2-7	TRBD1	TGTGCCAGTAGTAAACTACGCGGACAGGCGGTGGGGGAGCAGTACTTC	CASSKLRGQAVGEQYF
TRBV7-8	.	13	TRBJ2-7	.	TGTGCCAGCAGCTTAGAACGGAGGGATGAGCAGTACTTC	CASSLERRDEQYF
TRBV29-1	.	11	TRBJ1-2	.	TGCAGCTCAGGAGGGCCGGATGGCTACACCTTC	CSSGGPDGYTF
TRBV6-5	.	15	TRBJ1-1	.	TGTGCCAGCAGTTACTCGATCGGGGTGAACACTGAAGCTTTCTTT	CASSYSIGVNTEAFF
TRBV19	.	11	TRBJ2-1	.	TGTGCCAGTAGTCTGGGGGCTGAGCAGTTCTTC	CASSLGAEQFF
TRBV5-1	.	15	TRBJ1-2	.	TGCGCCAGCAGCTTGGATGGAGGGCGGACCTATGGCTACACCTTC	CASSLDGGRTYGYTF
TRBV5-1	.	11	TRBJ2-2	.	TGCGCCAGCAGGGACTCCGGGGAGCTGTTTTTT	CASRDSGELFF